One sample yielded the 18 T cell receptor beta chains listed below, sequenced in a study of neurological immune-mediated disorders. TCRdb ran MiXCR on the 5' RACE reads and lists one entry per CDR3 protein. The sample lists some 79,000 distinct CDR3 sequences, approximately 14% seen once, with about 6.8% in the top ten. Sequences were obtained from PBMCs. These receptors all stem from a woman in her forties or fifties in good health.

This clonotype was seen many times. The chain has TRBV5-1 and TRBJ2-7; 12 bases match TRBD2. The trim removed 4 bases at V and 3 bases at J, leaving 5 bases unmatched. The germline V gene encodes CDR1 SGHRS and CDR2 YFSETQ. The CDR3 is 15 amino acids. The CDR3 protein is CASSVSTSGSYEQYF. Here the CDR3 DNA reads TGCGCCAGCAGCGTCTCGACTAGCGGGAGCTACGAGCAGTACTTC.

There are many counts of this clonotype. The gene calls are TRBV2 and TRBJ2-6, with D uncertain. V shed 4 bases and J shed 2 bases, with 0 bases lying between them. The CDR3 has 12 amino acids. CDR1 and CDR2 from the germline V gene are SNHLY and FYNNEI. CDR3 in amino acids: CASSAGANVLTF. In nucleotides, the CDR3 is TGTGCCAGCAGTGCTGGGGCCAACGTCCTGACTTTC. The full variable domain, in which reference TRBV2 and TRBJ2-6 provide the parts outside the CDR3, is EPEVTQTPSHQVTQMGQEVILRCVPISNHLYFYWYRQILGQKVEFLVSFYNNEISEKSEIFDDQFSVERPDGSNFTLKIRSTKLEDSAMYFCASSAGANVLTFGAGSRLTVL.

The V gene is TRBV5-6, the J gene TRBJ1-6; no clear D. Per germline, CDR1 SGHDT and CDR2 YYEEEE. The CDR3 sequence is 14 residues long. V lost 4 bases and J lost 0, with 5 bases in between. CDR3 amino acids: CASSPGSYNSPLHF. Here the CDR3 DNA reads TGTGCCAGCAGCCCCGGCTCCTATAATTCACCCCTCCACTTT. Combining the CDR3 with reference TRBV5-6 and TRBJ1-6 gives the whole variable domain DAGVTQSPTHLIKTRGQQVTLRCSPKSGHDTVSWYQQALGQGPQFIFQYYEEEERQRGNFPDRFSGHQFPNYSSELNVNALLLGDSALYLCASSPGSYNSPLHFGNGTRLTVT.

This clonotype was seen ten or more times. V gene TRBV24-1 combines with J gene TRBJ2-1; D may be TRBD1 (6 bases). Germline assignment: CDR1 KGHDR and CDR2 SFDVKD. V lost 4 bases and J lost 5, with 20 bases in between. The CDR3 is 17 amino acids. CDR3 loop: CATSDQKTGRFDNEQFF. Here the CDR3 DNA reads TGTGCCACCAGTGACCAAAAGACAGGTAGATTCGACAATGAGCAGTTCTTC.

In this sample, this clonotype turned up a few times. DNA of the CDR3: TGCAGCGTTGAAGACCGGGGACGGTCTAACTATGGCTACACCTTC. Protein: CSVEDRGRSNYGYTF. This chain links TRBV29-1 with TRBJ1-2, with D tentatively TRBD1 (5 bases). Trimming stripped 0 bases from V and 0 bases from J, with 11 bases between. Germline CDR1 reads SQVTM; CDR2 reads ANQGSEA. This CDR3 contains 15 residues.

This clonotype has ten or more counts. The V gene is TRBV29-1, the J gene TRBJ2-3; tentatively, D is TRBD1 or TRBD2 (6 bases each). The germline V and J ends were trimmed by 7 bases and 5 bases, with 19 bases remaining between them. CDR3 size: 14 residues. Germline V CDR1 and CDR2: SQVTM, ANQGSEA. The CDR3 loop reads CSGGAYPAGDTQYF. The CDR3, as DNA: TGCAGCGGGGGGGCTTATCCCGCGGGAGATACGCAGTATTTT.

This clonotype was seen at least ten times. CDR3 coding DNA: TGTGCCAGCAGCTCAGGACAGGGGGCGCCTGGAGCTTTCTTT. Its protein product is CASSSGQGAPGAFF. The rearrangement links TRBV7-2 to TRBJ1-1; 11 positions match TRBD1. The CDR3 has 14 residues. Germline values: CDR1 SGHTA, CDR2 FQGNSA. Unmatched junction bases numbered 8, after V lost 4 bases and J lost 10 bases. Looking up the rest from reference TRBV7-2 and TRBJ1-1 gives the full variable domain: GAGVSQSPSNKVTEKGKDVELRCDPISGHTALYWYRQSLGQGLEFLIYFQGNSAPDKSGLPSDRFSAERTGGSVSTLTIQRTQQEDSAVYLCASSSGQGAPGAFFGQGTRLTVV.

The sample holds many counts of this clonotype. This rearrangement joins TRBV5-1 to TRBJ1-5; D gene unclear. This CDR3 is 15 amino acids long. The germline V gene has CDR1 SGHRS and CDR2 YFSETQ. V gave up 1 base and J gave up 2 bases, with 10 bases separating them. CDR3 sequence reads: CASSLLGERNQPQHF. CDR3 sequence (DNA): TGCGCCAGCAGCTTGCTCGGGGAGCGCAATCAGCCCCAGCATTTT.

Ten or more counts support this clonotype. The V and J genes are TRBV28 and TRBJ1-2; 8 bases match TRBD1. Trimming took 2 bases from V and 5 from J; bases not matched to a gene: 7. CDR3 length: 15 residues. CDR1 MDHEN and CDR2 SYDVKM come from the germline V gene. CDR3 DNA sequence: TGTGCCAGCAGTTTAACGACAGGGGACCTGTATGGCTACACCTTC. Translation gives CASSLTTGDLYGYTF.

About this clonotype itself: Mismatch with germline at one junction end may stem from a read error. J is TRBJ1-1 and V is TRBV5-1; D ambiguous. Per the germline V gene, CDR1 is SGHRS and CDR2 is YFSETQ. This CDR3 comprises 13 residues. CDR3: CASSLSVNTQAFF. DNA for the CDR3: TGCGCCAGCAGCTTGTCCGTTAACACTCAAGCTTTCTTT. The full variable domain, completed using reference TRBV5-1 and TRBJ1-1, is KAGVTQTPRYLIKTRGQQVTLSCSPISGHRSVSWYQQTPGQGLQFLFEYFSETQRNKGNFPGRFSGRQFSNSRSEMNVSTLELGDSALYLCASSLSVNTQAFFGQGTRLTVV.

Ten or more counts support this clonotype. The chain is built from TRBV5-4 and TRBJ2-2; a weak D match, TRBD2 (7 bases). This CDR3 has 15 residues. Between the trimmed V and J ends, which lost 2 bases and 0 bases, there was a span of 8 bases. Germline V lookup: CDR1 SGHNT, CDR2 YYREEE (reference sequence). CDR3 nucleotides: TGTGCCAGCAGCTTCGGGGGGCCGAACACCGGGGAGCTGTTTTTT. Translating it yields CASSFGGPNTGELFF.

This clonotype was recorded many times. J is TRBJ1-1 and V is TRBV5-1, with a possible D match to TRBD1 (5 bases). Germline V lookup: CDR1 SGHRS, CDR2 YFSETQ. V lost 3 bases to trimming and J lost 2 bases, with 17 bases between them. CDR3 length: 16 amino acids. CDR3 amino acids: CASSSHDETANTEAFF. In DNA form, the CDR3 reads TGCGCCAGCAGCTCCCATGACGAGACAGCTAACACTGAAGCTTTCTTT. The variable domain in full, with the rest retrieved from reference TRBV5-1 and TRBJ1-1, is KAGVTQTPRYLIKTRGQQVTLSCSPISGHRSVSWYQQTPGQGLQFLFEYFSETQRNKGNFPGRFSGRQFSNSRSEMNVSTLELGDSALYLCASSSHDETANTEAFFGQGTRLTVV.

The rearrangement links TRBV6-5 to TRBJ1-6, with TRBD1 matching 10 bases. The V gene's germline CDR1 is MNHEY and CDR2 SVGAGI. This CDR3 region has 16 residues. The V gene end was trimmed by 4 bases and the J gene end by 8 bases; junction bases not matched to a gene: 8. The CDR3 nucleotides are TGTGCCAGCAGTTTCTCAGGGGACAGGGGTCATTCACCCCTCCACTTT. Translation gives CASSFSGDRGHSPLHF.

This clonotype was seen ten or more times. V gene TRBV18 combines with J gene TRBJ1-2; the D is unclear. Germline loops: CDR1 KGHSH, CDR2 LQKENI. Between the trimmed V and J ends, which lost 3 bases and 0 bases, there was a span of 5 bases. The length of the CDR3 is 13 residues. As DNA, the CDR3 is TGTGCCAGCTCACCGACCACTAACTATGGCTACACCTTC. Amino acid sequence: CASSPTTNYGYTF.

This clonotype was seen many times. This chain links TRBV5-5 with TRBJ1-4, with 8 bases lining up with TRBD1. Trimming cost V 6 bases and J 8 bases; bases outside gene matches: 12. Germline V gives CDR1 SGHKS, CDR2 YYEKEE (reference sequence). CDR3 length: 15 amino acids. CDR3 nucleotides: TGTGCCAGCACGACAGGGGATGGATCCTCAGAAAAACTGTTTTTT. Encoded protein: CASTTGDGSSEKLFF.

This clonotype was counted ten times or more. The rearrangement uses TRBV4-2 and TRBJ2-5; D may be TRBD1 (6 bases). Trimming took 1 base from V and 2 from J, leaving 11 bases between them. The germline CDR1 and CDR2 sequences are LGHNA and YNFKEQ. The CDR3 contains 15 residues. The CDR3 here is CASSQGGTRQETQYF. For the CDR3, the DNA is TGTGCCAGCAGCCAAGGGGGGACACGGCAAGAGACCCAGTACTTC.

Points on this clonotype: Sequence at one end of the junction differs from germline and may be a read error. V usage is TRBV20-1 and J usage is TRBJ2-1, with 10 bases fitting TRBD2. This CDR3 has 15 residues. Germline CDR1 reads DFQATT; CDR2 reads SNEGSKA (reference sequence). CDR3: CSGRGGLAAYDEQFF. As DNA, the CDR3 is TGTAGTGGTAGGGGAGGACTAGCGGCTTACGATGAGCAGTTCTTC.

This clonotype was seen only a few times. The CDR3, as DNA: TGTGCCAGCAGCTTAGATGGTCGGATCGGCTACACCTTC. Translated, it gives CASSLDGRIGYTF. This chain connects TRBV7-9 to TRBJ1-2; D unclear. V lost 1 base and J 8 bases, leaving 11 bases between the germline ends. From germline, CDR1 is SEHNR and CDR2 FQNEAQ (reference sequence). There are 13 residues in the CDR3.